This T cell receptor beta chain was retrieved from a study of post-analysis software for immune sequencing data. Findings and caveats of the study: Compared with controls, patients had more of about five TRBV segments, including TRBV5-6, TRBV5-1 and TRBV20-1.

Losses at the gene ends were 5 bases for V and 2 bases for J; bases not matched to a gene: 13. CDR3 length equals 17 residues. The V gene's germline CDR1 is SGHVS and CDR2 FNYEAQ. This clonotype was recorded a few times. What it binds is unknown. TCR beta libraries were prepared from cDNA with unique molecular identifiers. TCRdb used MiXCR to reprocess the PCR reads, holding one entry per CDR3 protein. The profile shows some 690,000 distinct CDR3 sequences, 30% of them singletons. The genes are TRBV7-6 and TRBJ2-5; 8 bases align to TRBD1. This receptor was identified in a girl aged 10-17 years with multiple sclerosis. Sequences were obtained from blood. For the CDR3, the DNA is TGTGCCAGCAGCCCCGGGACAGGAATCGTGGAACAAGAGACCCAGTACTTC. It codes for CASSPGTGIVEQETQYF.